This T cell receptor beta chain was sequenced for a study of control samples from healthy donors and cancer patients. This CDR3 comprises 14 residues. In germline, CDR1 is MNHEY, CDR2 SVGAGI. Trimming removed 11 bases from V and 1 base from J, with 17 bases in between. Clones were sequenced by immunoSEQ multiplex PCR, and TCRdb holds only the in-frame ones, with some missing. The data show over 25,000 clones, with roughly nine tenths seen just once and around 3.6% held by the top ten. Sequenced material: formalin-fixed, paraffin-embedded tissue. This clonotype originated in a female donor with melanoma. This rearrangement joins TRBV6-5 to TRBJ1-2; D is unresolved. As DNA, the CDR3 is TGTGCCTCCGTGTTAGGGCGGAATAACTATGGCTACACCTTC. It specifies CASVLGRNNYGYTF.